Presented here are 8 T cell receptor beta chains from one specimen sequenced in a study of T cell repertoires in cytomegalovirus infection. MiXCR was run by TCRdb on the reads, yielding one entry per CDR3 protein. The table includes around 94,000 distinct CDR3 sequences, 15% to 20% detected once. Sequencing used PBMCs. The source of these receptors is a human donor in good health (CMV status not recorded). Some clones in this sample may be carry-over from other donors' samples.

The V call is TRBV7-6, the J call TRBJ1-2; D is possibly TRBD1 (6 bases). The CDR3 loop spans 14 amino acids. Germline CDR1 is SGHVS and CDR2 is FNYEAQ. Trimming took 4 bases from V and 8 from J, leaving 17 bases between them. The CDR3 DNA reads TGTGCCAGCAGCTCGAGGACAGCCTCGGGGGGCTACACCTTC. This gives the protein CASSSRTASGGYTF.

The chain links TRBV12-3 or TRBV12-4 to TRBJ2-7; 7 bases agree with TRBD2. The V segment lost 0 bases and the J segment 0 bases; nucleotides outside the gene matches: 2. The CDR3 contains 15 residues. The CDR3 bases are TGTGCCAGCAGTTTAGCGGGGGGGAGCTCCTACGAGCAGTACTTC. It codes for CASSLAGGSSYEQYF.

The chain carries TRBV19 and TRBJ1-5; no reliable D call. Per germline, CDR1 LNHDA and CDR2 SQIVND (reference sequence). The CDR3 consists of 14 residues. With 3 bases removed from V and 7 bases from J, the gap between germline ends came to 13 bases. Here the CDR3 DNA reads TGTGCCAGTAGTATTAAGGTGGGCGGCCAGCCCCAGCATTTT. Protein: CASSIKVGGQPQHF.

There are many counts of this clonotype. The chain carries TRBV12-3 or TRBV12-4 and TRBJ2-1; 7 positions match TRBD1. V shed 10 bases and J 4 bases; nucleotides not matched to a gene: 10. CDR3 length equals 14 residues. CDR3 DNA: TGTGCCATCACCCCCGGGACAGCTTACAATGAGCAGTTCTTC. Translating it yields CAITPGTAYNEQFF.

The chain joins TRBV20-1 to TRBJ2-3; 7 positions agree with TRBD1. This CDR3 contains 13 residues. CDR1 and CDR2 from the germline V gene are DFQATT and SNEGSKA (reference sequence). V lost 4 bases to trimming and J lost 2 bases; unmatched junction nucleotides: 3. The CDR3 region has the DNA TGCAGTGCTACGACAGGGACCACAGATACGCAGTATTTT. Translation: CSATTGTTDTQYF.

CDR3 sequence: CASTQDPAGYEQFF. CDR3 DNA sequence: TGTGCCAGCACCCAGGACCCGGCGGGGTATGAGCAGTTCTTC. The V gene is TRBV6-1, the J gene TRBJ2-1, with TRBD2 as a possible D gene (6 bases). The V gene's germline CDR1 is MNHNS and CDR2 SASEGT. CDR3 length equals 14 residues. Trimming took 7 bases from V and 8 from J, leaving 18 bases between them.

In its sample, this clonotype was seen many times. The CDR3 sequence is CASSLIAQGRRRANVLTF. The DNA for the CDR3 is TGCGCCAGCAGCCTTATCGCCCAAGGACGCCGTAGGGCCAACGTCCTGACTTTC. The rearrangement links TRBV5-1 to TRBJ2-6; D gene ambiguous. The V gene's germline CDR1 is SGHRS and CDR2 YFSETQ. V lost 4 bases to trimming and J lost 5 bases, with 22 bases between them. The CDR3 contains 18 residues. Full variable domain (missing parts from reference TRBV5-1 and TRBJ2-6): KAGVTQTPRYLIKTRGQQVTLSCSPISGHRSVSWYQQTPGQGLQFLFEYFSETQRNKGNFPGRFSGRQFSNSRSEMNVSTLELGDSALYLCASSLIAQGRRRANVLTFGAGSRLTVL.

This clonotype was counted at least ten times. The gene calls are TRBV4-1 and TRBJ2-1; TRBD2 aligns across 7 bases. The V gene's germline CDR1 is MGHRA and CDR2 YSYEKL. After removal of 2 bases from V and 8 bases from J, the junction contained 9 bases not matched to a gene. CDR3 length: 15 amino acids. The CDR3 DNA reads as TGCGCCAGCAGCCAACCCCCTCCGGGGAGGGATGAGCAGTTCTTC. Translating gives CASSQPPPGRDEQFF.